The rows below give T cell receptor beta chains drawn from one sample of a study of blood T cell repertoires in COVID-19. Generated by immunoSEQ multiplex PCR, the TCRdb table keeps only in-frame clones and is missing some. This table holds 330,000 or so clones, about 92% found once. Sequencing was done on a sample of peripheral blood. The receptors were sampled from a woman aged 55-69 years with COVID-19, enrolled during active disease. Both conserved end residues are part of each CDR3. Fields, in order: CDR3 DNA, CDR3 protein, J gene, D gene, V gene, clone size. A D gene is named only where the DNA matches it firmly. Clone size is stated in some rows and not others, as once, few, many or a class when expanded.

TGTGCCAGCAGTTTTGAGGAAAATCAGCCCCAGCATTTT CASSFEENQPQHF TRBJ1-5 . TRBV6-6 .
TGTGCCAGCTCCCCGTCCCGGGACAGGGTTGGCTACACCTTC CASSPSRDRVGYTF TRBJ1-2 TRBD1 TRBV18 .
TGTGCCAGCAGACAACAGGGAAACACTGAAGCTTTCTTT CASRQQGNTEAFF TRBJ1-1 . TRBV2 once
TGTGCCAGTGGACACCGCCCCTATGGCTACACCTTC CASGHRPYGYTF TRBJ1-2 . TRBV19 .
TGTGCCAGCAGCGTTGGGACAGGGGGGAGCTACGAGCAGTACTTC CASSVGTGGSYEQYF TRBJ2-7 TRBD1 TRBV9 .
TGTGCCATCAGTTCCCAGGGTGTACAAGGGGGCTACACCTTC CAISSQGVQGGYTF TRBJ1-2 . TRBV10-3 .
TGTGCCAGCAGTATATTAACGCTAAACTATGGCTACACCTTC CASSILTLNYGYTF TRBJ1-2 . TRBV28 .
TGTGCCAGCTCACCTTTAGCAGCACAACTTGAAGCTTTCTTT CASSPLAAQLEAFF TRBJ1-1 . TRBV18 .
TGTGCCAGCAGCCCCCGGACAGGGATAGGCAATCAGCCCCAGCATTTT CASSPRTGIGNQPQHF TRBJ1-5 TRBD1 TRBV28 .
TGTGCCAGCAGCGTATCCAGGGAAACGGGAGACGCGAACACCGGGGAGCTGTTTTTT CASSVSRETGDANTGELFF TRBJ2-2 . TRBV9 .
TGTGCCAGCAGCTTGCTACAGGACTATGGCTACACCTTC CASSLLQDYGYTF TRBJ1-2 . TRBV5-6 .
TGTGCCAGCAGCTTAGCCAGGGTGGGTTTCCAAGAGACCCAGTACTTC CASSLARVGFQETQYF TRBJ2-5 . TRBV11-2 .
TGTGCCAGCAGTTTCCGACAGGGACTCGAGCAGTACTTC CASSFRQGLEQYF TRBJ2-7 . TRBV28 few
TGTGCCAGCAGTTCAGGACAGGTTAATTCACCCCTCCACTTT CASSSGQVNSPLHF TRBJ1-6 TRBD1 TRBV9 .
TGTGCCAGCAGACTACAGGGTAGATTTCAGCCCCAGCATTTT CASRLQGRFQPQHF TRBJ1-5 . TRBV28 .
TGTGCCAGCAGCGTAGATTTCGGGACAACCTACGAGCAGTACTTC CASSVDFGTTYEQYF TRBJ2-7 . TRBV9 .